The 14 T cell receptor beta chains in this list originate from one sample, sequenced in a study of CD4+ T cells in melanoma (dated by TCRdb to the early 2020s). Receptor libraries were prepared by the immunoSEQ multiplex PCR assay. Held by TCRdb, this immuneACCESS table contains in-frame sequences only and omits some clones. Under half of the omission traces to an unresolved V gene where checked; the cause of the rest is unknown. The sample table lists 45,000 or so clones, nearly 90% of them with a count of one. The ten most abundant clones make up over 9.5% of the sample. Sequenced material: peripheral blood. These TCRs come from a human donor with melanoma.

This clone was detected only once. V is TRBV6-1 and J is TRBJ1-5; tentatively, D is TRBD1 (6 bases). The length of the CDR3 is 14 residues. V dropped 4 bases and J dropped 5 bases, with 12 bases sitting between them. Per germline, CDR1 MNHNS and CDR2 SASEGT. The CDR3 region is CASSVGAGDQPQHF. For the CDR3, the DNA is TGTGCCAGCAGTGTGGGGGCCGGGGATCAGCCCCAGCATTTT.

As for this clone: A junction end diverges from the germline sequence, so it may reflect a read error. V and J are TRBV6-1 and TRBJ1-1, with 9 bases fitting TRBD1. CDR3 length equals 14 residues. Germline V lookup: CDR1 MNHNS, CDR2 SASEGT. CDR3 DNA: TGTGCCAGCAACCTGGGACAGGGTATGACTGGAGCTTTCTTT. It is translated as CASNLGQGMTGAFF.

This clone was detected only a few times. The rearrangement links TRBV11-2 to TRBJ1-2; D not certain. The CDR3 runs to 13 residues. V dropped 2 bases and J dropped 3 bases, with 7 bases sitting between them. CDR1 SGHAT and CDR2 FQNNGV come from the germline V gene. CDR3 protein: CASSLSRDYGYTF. CDR3 in DNA: TGTGCCAGCAGCTTATCCCGGGACTATGGCTACACCTTC.

The chain uses TRBV5-8 and TRBJ1-6; TRBD1 matches 7 bases. CDR1 SGHTS and CDR2 YDEGEE come from the germline V gene. The CDR3 is 14 amino acids. Trimming took 3 bases from V and 4 from J; bases not matched to a gene: 1. The CDR3 coding sequence is TGTGCCAGCAGCTGGACAGGTTATAATTCACCCCTCCACTTT. It is translated as CASSWTGYNSPLHF.

CDR3 DNA: TGCAGCGTTGCGGAGAACACCGGGGAGCTGTTTTTT. It yields the protein CSVAENTGELFF. The rearrangement joins TRBV29-1 to TRBJ2-2; D call uncertain. V lost 4 bases to trimming and J lost 1 base, with 4 bases between them. Per germline, CDR1 SQVTM and CDR2 ANQGSEA. The CDR3 contains 12 residues.

This chain connects TRBV13 to TRBJ2-7, with D unclear. Germline V lookup: CDR1 PRHDT, CDR2 FYEKMQ (reference sequence). This CDR3 contains 12 residues. V lost 2 bases and J 2 bases, leaving 4 bases between the germline ends. CDR3 loop: CASSLSTYEQYF. The DNA for the CDR3 is TGTGCCAGCAGCTTATCGACCTACGAGCAGTACTTC.

This sequence joins TRBV10-3 and TRBJ2-7; 8 nucleotides agree with TRBD2. The CDR3 runs to 13 residues. V gave up 3 bases and J gave up 7 bases; unmatched junction bases: 5. Germline V gene lookup returns CDR1 ENHRY and CDR2 SYGVKD. In DNA form, the CDR3 reads TGTGCCATCAGTGAATCGGGCGGGGGGGAGCAGTACTTC. Protein sequence: CAISESGGGEQYF.

This chain connects TRBV5-1 to TRBJ2-5; 12 nucleotides agree with TRBD2. The CDR3 sequence is 14 residues long. The V segment lost 4 bases and the J segment 3 bases; nucleotides outside the gene matches: 1. Germline lookup yields CDR1 SGHRS and CDR2 YFSETQ. The CDR3 is CASSGLAGKETQYF. Written as DNA, the CDR3 is TGCGCCAGCAGCGGACTAGCGGGGAAAGAGACCCAGTACTTC.

This chain connects TRBV27 to TRBJ2-2, with TRBD2 as a possible D gene (6 bases). Trimming stripped 8 bases from V and 2 bases from J, with 15 bases between. Germline lookup yields CDR1 MNHEY and CDR2 SMNVEV (reference sequence). This CDR3 comprises 15 residues. CDR3 coding DNA: TGTGCCAGCCCAAGCCGGGACTGCAACACCGGGGAGCTGTTTTTT. Amino acid sequence: CASPSRDCNTGELFF.

This sequence joins TRBV9 and TRBJ1-1; D possibly corresponds to TRBD1 (5 bases). The V gene lost 0 bases and the J gene lost 4 bases, with 13 bases spanning the gap. The CDR3 loop spans 15 amino acids. CDR1 SGDLS and CDR2 YYNGEE come from the germline V gene. CDR3 loop: CASSVVGGGSTEAFF. The CDR3 DNA reads as TGTGCCAGCAGCGTAGTGGGGGGGGGTAGCACTGAAGCTTTCTTT.

The chain employs TRBV19 and TRBJ1-5; D call uncertain. The CDR3 spans 16 residues. Trimming removed 3 bases at V and 2 bases at J, with 14 bases between. Germline values: CDR1 LNHDA, CDR2 SQIVND (reference sequence). CDR3 loop: CASSIGGVGGNQPQHF. The CDR3 DNA follows: TGTGCCAGTAGTATCGGTGGGGTAGGTGGCAATCAGCCCCAGCATTTT.

This chain connects TRBV11-2 to TRBJ1-5; no definite D call. This CDR3 contains 14 residues. Germline CDR1 and CDR2: SGHAT and FQNNGV. The ends were cut back, 0 bases at V and 5 bases at J, with 8 bases in the middle. CDR3 residues: CASSLEPGDQPQHF. In DNA form, the CDR3 reads TGTGCCAGCAGCTTAGAGCCTGGGGATCAGCCCCAGCATTTT.

The chain recombines TRBV30 with TRBJ1-2; TRBD1 matches 8 bases. The CDR3 length is 14 residues. Germline V gene data show CDR1 as GTSNPN and CDR2 as SVGIG (reference sequence). The J segment lost 3 bases and the V segment lost 2 bases, leaving 5 bases of the junction unmatched. This chain's CDR3 is CAWSRAGGDYGYTF. CDR3 nucleotide sequence: TGTGCCTGGAGTAGGGCAGGGGGCGACTATGGCTACACCTTC.

The chain is built from TRBV6-6 and TRBJ2-7, with 7 bases aligning to TRBD2. V gave up 2 bases and J gave up 6 bases; unmatched junction bases: 10. This CDR3 is built from 15 residues. In germline, CDR1 is MNHNY, CDR2 SVGAGI (reference sequence). The CDR3 coding sequence is TGTGCCAGCAGTTACGGGGGACGGGGGGTCGGCGAGCAGTACTTC. Its protein is CASSYGGRGVGEQYF.